Below, 19 T cell receptor beta chains from the same sample are listed, as sequenced in a study of blood T cell repertoires in COVID-19. Some clones are missing from TCRdb's copy, which holds only in-frame ones; the method was immunoSEQ multiplex PCR. The sample holds hundreds of thousands of clones, 85% seen once. Input material: peripheral blood. The receptors originated from a woman between 18 and 30 years old with acute or convalescent COVID-19.

J is TRBJ1-2 and V is TRBV12-3 or TRBV12-4; TRBD1 might be the D (5 bases). V lost 5 bases to trimming and J lost 8 bases, with 15 bases between them. CDR3 length equals 13 residues. DNA of the CDR3: TGTGCCAGCAGTCCTCGGACAATCCTGGGCTACACCTTC. Its translation is CASSPRTILGYTF.

The chain is built from TRBV9 and TRBJ1-2; the D is unclear. The CDR3 has 13 residues. Germline V gives CDR1 SGDLS, CDR2 YYNGEE. V dropped 3 bases and J dropped 7 bases, with 13 bases sitting between them. The CDR3 is CASSDLASSGYTF. The CDR3 DNA reads as TGTGCCAGCAGCGACCTGGCCTCCTCTGGCTACACCTTC.

The chain has TRBV5-4 and TRBJ1-2; D not certain. Trimming removed 4 bases at V and 7 bases at J, with 20 bases between. Germline V gene data show CDR1 as SGHNT and CDR2 as YYREEE (reference sequence). The CDR3 extends over 15 amino acids. CDR3 sequence: CASSADRERTGGYTF. The CDR3 DNA is TGTGCCAGCAGCGCAGACCGGGAGAGGACCGGTGGCTACACCTTC. Full variable domain (missing parts from reference TRBV5-4 and TRBJ1-2): ETGVTQSPTHLIKTRGQQVTLRCSSQSGHNTVSWYQQALGQGPQFIFQYYREEENGRGNFPPRFSGLQFPNYSSELNVNALELDDSALYLCASSADRERTGGYTFGSGTRLTVV.

The chain is built from TRBV21-1 and TRBJ2-5; the listed D gene, TRBD1, was not tested against the DNA. TRBV21-1 constitutes a pseudogene. CDR3 length: 14 residues. The CDR3 loop is CASSRTGRQETQYF. The CDR3 DNA reads as TGTGCCAGCAGCCGGACAGGGCGGCAAGAGACCCAGTACTTC.

The chain combines TRBV7-3 with TRBJ2-1; D perhaps matches TRBD2 (6 bases). Per the germline V gene, CDR1 is SGHTA and CDR2 is FQGTGA. The CDR3 runs 13 residues. Trimming took 4 bases from V and 6 from J, leaving 10 bases between them. CDR3: CASSSGGSNEQFF. CDR3 coding DNA: TGTGCCAGCAGCTCAGGAGGGAGCAATGAGCAGTTCTTC.

The V gene is TRBV10-1, the J gene TRBJ1-2; D unresolved. This CDR3 region has 11 residues. Per the germline V gene, CDR1 is WNHNN and CDR2 is SYGVQD (reference sequence). V was trimmed by 3 bases and J by 4 bases, leaving 3 bases between them. CDR3 bases: TGCGCCAGCAGTGACGGCTATGGCTACACCTTC. Translated, it gives CASSDGYGYTF.

This clone came up a few times. The chain recombines TRBV2 with TRBJ1-5; TRBD1 might be the D (6 bases). The ends were cut back, 1 base at V and 5 bases at J, with 9 bases in the middle. The CDR3 has 14 amino acids. Germline V gives CDR1 SNHLY, CDR2 FYNNEI. The CDR3 spells CASSEGGRDQPQHF. CDR3 coding DNA: TGTGCCAGCAGTGAAGGGGGGCGAGATCAGCCCCAGCATTTT.

The V and J genes are TRBV7-8 and TRBJ2-7; TRBD1 might be the D (6 bases). This CDR3 has 13 residues. Trimming took 1 base from V and 2 from J, leaving 6 bases between them. Looked up from germline, CDR1 is SGHVS and CDR2 is FQNEAQ. CDR3 in amino acids: CASSLDRAYEQYF. CDR3 nucleotide sequence: TGTGCCAGCAGCTTAGACAGGGCCTACGAGCAGTACTTC.

The rearrangement uses TRBV6-5 and TRBJ1-4; D ambiguous. The V and J ends lost 10 bases and 8 bases respectively, with 17 bases between them. The CDR3 covers 13 residues. CDR1 is MNHEY and CDR2 is SVGAGI in the germline V gene. The CDR3, as DNA: TGTGCCATCGCGACTGGAGCACGCGAAAAACTGTTTTTT. Translating gives CAIATGAREKLFF.

This clone occurred once. The V call is TRBV5-1, the J call TRBJ1-2, with TRBD1 identical over 8 bases. Trimming took 8 bases from V and 2 from J; bases not matched to a gene: 2. CDR3 length: 12 residues. Germline values: CDR1 SGHRS, CDR2 YFSETQ. The CDR3 is CASRQGNYGYTF. CDR3 DNA: TGCGCCAGTAGACAGGGGAACTATGGCTACACCTTC.

The chain is built from TRBV4-1 and TRBJ2-7, with 7 bases lining up with TRBD2. CDR3 length: 17 amino acids. J lost 0 bases, V lost 4 bases, and 12 bases had no gene match. Germline-derived CDR1 and CDR2 are MGHRA and YSYEKL. CDR3: CASSPTSVLLSSYEQYF. The CDR3 DNA reads as TGCGCCAGCAGCCCAACTAGCGTATTACTGAGCTCCTACGAGCAGTACTTC.

In its sample, this clone was seen a few times. V is TRBV10-1 and J is TRBJ2-3; 11 nucleotides align to TRBD2. V was pared by 6 bases and J by 4 bases, with 9 bases of the junction left unmatched. CDR1 is WNHNN, CDR2 SYGVQD, per germline (reference sequence). This CDR3 comprises 16 residues. The CDR3 region has the DNA TGCGCCAGCAGCGCCTTAGCGGGAGGGCGCTCAGATACGCAGTATTTT. This sequence encodes CASSALAGGRSDTQYF.

This clone was observed a handful of times. V gene TRBV30 combines with J gene TRBJ2-7; 10 positions match TRBD1. The CDR3 is 14 amino acids. The germline V gene has CDR1 GTSNPN and CDR2 SVGIG (reference sequence). The V segment lost 8 bases and the J segment 4 bases; nucleotides outside the gene matches: 11. The CDR3 DNA reads TGTGCCGCCCAGGTTAGGGACAGGGGATACGAGCAGTACTTC. It is translated as CAAQVRDRGYEQYF.

This clone came up a few times. CDR3 DNA sequence: TGTGCCAGTAGTGTCCGGGACAGGTTATACAATGAGCAGTTCTTC. Amino acids: CASSVRDRLYNEQFF. This chain uses TRBV19 with TRBJ2-1; TRBD1 agrees at 8 bases. J gave up 4 bases and V 5 bases, and 7 bases lay outside the gene matches. CDR3 length: 15 residues. CDR1 and CDR2 (germline): LNHDA, SQIVND (reference sequence).

This CDR3 reads CASSPPADTQYF. DNA for the CDR3: TGTGCCAGCAGCCCCCCAGCGGATACGCAGTATTTT. The chain has TRBV7-9 and TRBJ2-3; no reliable D call. Germline CDR1 reads SEHNR; CDR2 reads FQNEAQ (reference sequence). Trimming pared 5 bases from V and 6 bases from J, leaving 9 bases between. The CDR3 is 12 amino acids.

This clone was counted a few times. V is TRBV5-4 and J is TRBJ2-5, with TRBD2 as a possible D gene (6 bases). V lost 3 bases and J 1 base, leaving 13 bases between the germline ends. The CDR3 totals 15 residues. CDR1 is SGHNT, CDR2 YYREEE, per germline (reference sequence). This chain's CDR3 is CASSSATGSQETQYF. CDR3 sequence (DNA): TGTGCCAGCAGCTCGGCAACCGGGAGCCAAGAGACCCAGTACTTC.

This chain connects TRBV9 to TRBJ2-3; tentatively, D is TRBD2 (6 bases). The CDR3 spans 15 residues. Germline V gene data show CDR1 as SGDLS and CDR2 as YYNGEE. V lost 4 bases and J 2 bases, leaving 14 bases between the germline ends. CDR3 nucleotides: TGTGCCAGCAGCTTAGGCGGGGAATACACAGATACGCAGTATTTT. Its protein product is CASSLGGEYTDTQYF. Drawing the rest from reference TRBV9 and TRBJ2-3, the complete variable domain is DSGVTQTPKHLITATGQRVTLRCSPRSGDLSVYWYQQSLDQGLQFLIQYYNGEERAKGNILERFSAQQFPDLHSELNLSSLELGDSALYFCASSLGGEYTDTQYFGPGTRLTVL.

Here the CDR3 DNA reads TGCGCCAGCAGCCAAGAGGGGCTAGGAAGCAATCAGCCCCAGCATTTT. The encoded protein is CASSQEGLGSNQPQHF. The chain combines TRBV4-1 with TRBJ1-5; perhaps TRBD1 as D (5 bases). V was shortened by 0 bases and J by 1 base, with 10 bases between the two germline ends. The germline V gene has CDR1 MGHRA and CDR2 YSYEKL. The CDR3 sequence is 16 residues long.

The rearrangement links TRBV4-1 to TRBJ1-1, with D hard to call. Looked up from germline, CDR1 is MGHRA and CDR2 is YSYEKL. V was pared by 3 bases and J by 4 bases, with 15 bases between. There are 15 residues in the CDR3. The CDR3 nucleotides are TGCGCCAGCAGCCACGATTCCGGGGTCAGCACTGAAGCTTTCTTT. It yields the protein CASSHDSGVSTEAFF.